The 26 T cell receptor beta chains listed next were all sequenced from one sample in a study of T cells in Graves' hyperthyroidism and ophthalmopathy. The investigators amplified TCR beta CDR3 regions from RNA transcripts. HTBI primers were the set used in a first-round RT-PCR of the TCR CDR3. MiXCR, applied by TCRdb to the multiplex PCR reads, yields one record per CDR3 protein. The sample shows under 750,000 distinct CDR3 sequences, approximately 19% of them seen only once. The sequencing sample was made of blood. The origin of the receptors is a woman aged 50 to 60 with Graves' hyperthyroidism that later progressed to Graves' ophthalmopathy.

In its sample, this clonotype was seen many times. The J gene is TRBJ2-1, the V gene TRBV12-3 or TRBV12-4, with 9 bases lining up with TRBD2. V lost 2 bases, J lost 4 bases, and 3 bases stayed unmatched. This CDR3 comprises 15 residues. CDR3 loop: CASSLFAGGYNEQFF. The DNA of the CDR3 is TGTGCCAGCAGTTTATTTGCGGGGGGGTACAATGAGCAGTTCTTC.

V and J are TRBV24-1 and TRBJ2-5, with 7 bases aligning to TRBD2. The V and J ends lost 9 bases and 4 bases, in that order; junction bases with no gene match: 13. This CDR3 is 15 amino acids long. From germline, CDR1 is KGHDR and CDR2 SFDVKD. The CDR3 protein is CATAKGGDGRETQYF. The CDR3 region has the DNA TGTGCCACCGCCAAGGGAGGGGACGGGAGAGAGACCCAGTACTTC.

This clonotype showed up many times. CDR3 sequence reads: CASSFIDEQFF. As DNA, the CDR3 is TGTGCCAGCAGCTTCATAGACGAGCAGTTCTTC. The chain combines TRBV13 with TRBJ2-1; D is unresolved. V lost 3 bases to trimming and J lost 10 bases, with 7 bases between them. Germline loops: CDR1 PRHDT, CDR2 FYEKMQ (reference sequence). The CDR3 has 11 residues.

There are many counts of this clonotype. The gene calls are TRBV3-1 and TRBJ2-5; D is unresolved. This CDR3 comprises 13 residues. Germline CDR1 is LGHDT and CDR2 is YNNKEL (reference sequence). V gave up 0 bases and J gave up 4 bases, with 6 bases separating them. DNA of the CDR3: TGTGCCAGCAGCCAAGAAGCATCAGAGACCCAGTACTTC. The encoded protein is CASSQEASETQYF.

This chain links TRBV29-1 with TRBJ2-5; 8 bases fit TRBD1. CDR3 size: 14 residues. Germline CDR1 SQVTM, CDR2 ANQGSEA. Trimming at V came to 3 bases and at J to 4 bases, leaving 7 bases not matched to a gene. CDR3 sequence: CSVDETGVRETQYF. As DNA, the CDR3 is TGCAGCGTTGATGAGACAGGGGTCAGAGAGACCCAGTACTTC.

The V and J genes are TRBV3-1 and TRBJ1-2; 8 bases fit TRBD1. The CDR3 is made up of 15 amino acids. J lost 4 bases, V lost 1 base, and 5 bases had no gene match. Germline values: CDR1 LGHDT, CDR2 YNNKEL (reference sequence). The CDR3 here is CASSQGAGGFYGYTF. Here the CDR3 DNA reads TGTGCCAGCAGCCAAGGGGCAGGGGGCTTCTATGGCTACACCTTC.

Many counts were recorded for this clonotype. The genes are TRBV20-1 and TRBJ2-7; 12 bases are shared with TRBD2. The germline V gene encodes CDR1 DFQATT and CDR2 SNEGSKA (reference sequence). V trimming: 2 bases; J trimming: 5 bases; junction bases outside the gene matches: 4. The CDR3 has 14 residues. CDR3 sequence (DNA): TGCAGTGCTAGACTAGCGGGGGGGATCGACGAGCAGTACTTC. This gives the protein CSARLAGGIDEQYF.

This clonotype has only a few counts. This rearrangement joins TRBV12-3 or TRBV12-4 to TRBJ2-1; no clear D gene. CDR3 length: 13 residues. V gave up 5 bases and J gave up 13 bases, with 18 bases separating them. In DNA form, the CDR3 reads TGTGCCAGCAGTACCCCCATTATTATACAACAGTTCTTC. It specifies CASSTPIIIQQFF.

In this sample, this clonotype turned up a few times. The V gene is TRBV5-1, the J gene TRBJ2-7; 9 bases line up with TRBD1. Germline loops: CDR1 SGHRS, CDR2 YFSETQ. CDR3 size: 15 residues. V shed 4 bases, J shed 4 bases, and the junction held 9 bases outside the gene matches. The CDR3 sequence: CASSTGQGPFYEQYF. Written as DNA, the CDR3 is TGCGCCAGCAGCACAGGACAGGGGCCCTTTTACGAGCAGTACTTC.

The V and J genes are TRBV12-3 or TRBV12-4 and TRBJ2-2; 8 bases are shared with TRBD2. Trimming at V came to 6 bases and at J to 7 bases, leaving 10 bases not matched to a gene. The CDR3 has 15 residues. DNA for the CDR3: TGTGCCAGCAGCAACGGGGGGGGATGGGACGGGGAGCTGTTTTTT. It translates to CASSNGGGWDGELFF.

In regard to this clonotype: This may be a read error: a much more frequent sequence differs by one nucleotide. CDR3 bases: TGTGCCATCAGTGCCTCGGGACAGGGCGGGGGTCAGCCCCAGCATTTT. It yields the protein CAISASGQGGGQPQHF. The rearrangement joins TRBV10-3 to TRBJ1-5; 9 bases are a match to TRBD1. CDR3 length equals 16 residues. V was clipped by 4 bases and J by 6 bases; unmatched bases: 10. CDR1 is ENHRY, CDR2 SYGVKD, per germline.

This clonotype occurred many times. The rearrangement uses TRBV3-1 and TRBJ1-5, with D unresolved. This CDR3 has 15 residues. Per the germline V gene, CDR1 is LGHDT and CDR2 is YNNKEL (reference sequence). The V gene lost 1 base and the J gene lost 1 base, with 8 bases spanning the gap. The DNA of the CDR3 is TGTGCCAGCAGCCAAGGGACTGCGAGCAATCAGCCCCAGCATTTT. Its protein product is CASSQGTASNQPQHF.

This clonotype was picked up a small number of times. V usage is TRBV20-1 and J usage is TRBJ1-5; D gene ambiguous. Germline lookup yields CDR1 DFQATT and CDR2 SNEGSKA (reference sequence). The CDR3 length is 14 residues. Deletions cut 0 bases from V and 4 bases from J, with 10 bases between. DNA of the CDR3: TGCAGTGCTAGAGATGAATGGGGTAATCAGCCCCAGCATTTT. Its translation: CSARDEWGNQPQHF.

There are a few counts of this clonotype. CDR3 sequence (DNA): TGCAGCGTTTCCCGACTAGCGGGGTTTTCCTACGAGCAGTACTTC. This translates into CSVSRLAGFSYEQYF. V usage is TRBV29-1 and J usage is TRBJ2-7, with TRBD2 matching 11 bases. The CDR3 extends over 15 amino acids. V shed 5 bases, J shed 1 base, and the junction held 7 bases outside the gene matches. Per the germline V gene, CDR1 is SQVTM and CDR2 is ANQGSEA.

There are many counts of this clonotype. The rearrangement links TRBV7-9 to TRBJ2-7; 7 bases line up with TRBD1. Germline-derived CDR1 and CDR2 are SEHNR and FQNEAQ (reference sequence). This CDR3 region has 17 residues. V shed 1 base, J shed 3 bases, and the junction held 12 bases outside the gene matches. The CDR3 nucleotides read TGTGCCAGCAGCTTAGAAGATCCGGGGACAGTCTACTACGAGCAGTACTTC. This sequence encodes CASSLEDPGTVYYEQYF.

This clonotype was recorded at least ten times. This chain's CDR3 is CASSFRGYTGELFF. The DNA for the CDR3 is TGTGCCAGCAGTTTTCGCGGGTACACCGGGGAGCTGTTTTTT. The V gene is TRBV27, the J gene TRBJ2-2; maybe TRBD2 (5 bases). The CDR3 has 14 amino acids. The V end lost 3 bases, the J end lost 3 bases, and 8 bases lay between the germline ends. The germline V gene has CDR1 MNHEY and CDR2 SMNVEV (reference sequence).

As regards this clonotype: At one of its ends the junction is not consistent with the germline gene, which may arise from a read error. The chain has TRBV7-2 and TRBJ2-1; 14 positions match TRBD2. This CDR3 has 16 residues. Germline loops: CDR1 SGHTA, CDR2 FQGNSA. DNA of the CDR3: TGTGCCAGCGGGACTAGCGGGGGTCCCTCCTACAATGAGCGGTTCTTC. It translates to CASGTSGGPSYNERFF. Together with reference TRBV7-2 and TRBJ2-1, the CDR3 gives the full variable domain: GAGVSQSPSNKVTEKGKDVELRCDPISGHTALYWYRQSLGQGLEFLIYFQGNSAPDKSGLPSDRFSAERTGGSVSTLTIQRTQQEDSAVYLCASGTSGGPSYNERFFGPGTRLTVL.

This clonotype was seen at least ten times. The gene calls are TRBV12-3 or TRBV12-4 and TRBJ2-2, with D unresolved. This CDR3 has 16 residues. The ends were cut back, 6 bases at V and 4 bases at J, with 18 bases in the middle. Here the CDR3 DNA reads TGTGCCAGCAGCCCGAGGCGGATAAGTGGCACCGGGGAGCTGTTTTTT. Its protein is CASSPRRISGTGELFF.

At least ten counts were recorded for this clonotype. The chain employs TRBV6-6 and TRBJ2-7; 11 bases are a match to TRBD1. J lost 4 bases, V lost 0 bases, and 8 bases had no gene match. Germline V gives CDR1 MNHNY, CDR2 SVGAGI (reference sequence). This CDR3 comprises 17 residues. DNA of the CDR3: TGTGCCAGCAGTTACTCGGTCGCTGGGACAGGGGGTTACGAGCAGTACTTC. Its protein is CASSYSVAGTGGYEQYF.

A remark on this clonotype: A junction end diverges from the germline sequence, so it may reflect a read error. The chain employs TRBV20-1 and TRBJ2-1; D is perhaps TRBD1 or TRBD2 (6 bases each). The CDR3 length is 14 residues. CDR1 is DFQATT, CDR2 SNEGSKA, per germline (reference sequence). In DNA form, the CDR3 reads TGCAGTGCTAGGGAGGGGGGAGCCTACAATGAGCAGTCCTTC. Its translation: CSAREGGAYNEQSF.

This clonotype has at least ten counts. V and J are TRBV7-9 and TRBJ2-5, with D tentatively TRBD2 (5 bases). Trimming took 2 bases from V and 3 from J, leaving 13 bases between them. The CDR3 is made up of 15 amino acids. Germline loops: CDR1 SEHNR, CDR2 FQNEAQ (reference sequence). DNA of the CDR3: TGTGCCAGCAGCTTACGGCTAGCCCCAGAAGAGACCCAGTACTTC. Its protein is CASSLRLAPEETQYF.

The count of this clonotype is one. A junction boundary mismatches the germline segment, possibly from a read error. CDR3 protein: CASRQTGGNQPQHF. CDR3 in DNA: TGCGCCAGCCGCCAGACAGGGGGCAATCAGCCCCAGCATTTT. The genes are TRBV4-1 and TRBJ1-5; 8 bases map to TRBD1. This CDR3 is built from 14 residues. Germline CDR1 reads MGHRA; CDR2 reads YSYEKL.

This clonotype was recorded a few times. The V call is TRBV5-1, the J call TRBJ2-2; 7 bases fit TRBD1. J gave up 6 bases and V 0 bases, and 2 bases lay outside the gene matches. CDR1 SGHRS and CDR2 YFSETQ come from the germline V gene. This CDR3 is 14 amino acids long. CDR3 nucleotide sequence: TGCGCCAGCAGCTTGGCACAGGGGCCCGGGGAGCTGTTTTTT. It encodes CASSLAQGPGELFF.

Ten or more counts support this clonotype. J is TRBJ1-5 and V is TRBV6-2 or TRBV6-3; D unclear. Looked up from germline, CDR1 is MNHEY and CDR2 is SVGEGT. The CDR3 is 12 amino acids. Trimming stripped 6 bases from V and 1 base from J, with 4 bases between. CDR3 loop: CASRGSNQPQHF. The CDR3 DNA reads as TGTGCCAGCAGGGGAAGCAATCAGCCCCAGCATTTT.

This clonotype was detected ten times or more. The CDR3 loop is CASSLRDRADQPQHF. The CDR3 DNA reads as TGTGCCAGCAGTTTAAGGGACAGGGCGGACCAGCCCCAGCATTTT. The chain carries TRBV12-3 or TRBV12-4 and TRBJ1-5; 9 nucleotides agree with TRBD1. The junction had 6 bases not matched to a gene; V was cut back by 2 bases and J by 7 bases. The CDR3 extends over 15 amino acids.

The chain combines TRBV5-5 with TRBJ2-4; unclear D gene. Germline lookup yields CDR1 SGHKS and CDR2 YYEKEE (reference sequence). V was pared by 4 bases and J by 8 bases, with 13 bases between. The CDR3 runs 13 residues. The chain's CDR3 is CASSKSRDYIQYF. In DNA, the CDR3 is TGTGCCAGCAGCAAAAGTAGGGATTACATTCAGTACTTC. The variable domain in full, completed from reference TRBV5-5 and TRBJ2-4, reads DAGVTQSPTHLIKTRGQQVTLRCSPISGHKSVSWYQQVLGQGPQFIFQYYEKEERGRGNFPDRFSARQFPNYSSELNVNALLLGDSALYLCASSKSRDYIQYFGAGTRLSVL.